This T cell receptor beta chain was identified in a study of cytomegalovirus exposure and HLA in healthy donors. The study, taken as a whole, reports: The study listed some 160 cytomegalovirus-associated TCR beta chains. At a 0.05 false discovery rate, a later analysis found about 17,000 TCR beta sequences to be associated with HLA alleles.

To note about this clone: Its antigen remains unidentified.

Donors had nominal health at sampling but likely had unrecorded immune exposures. The CDR3 runs 14 residues. Trimming took 0 bases from V and 5 from J, leaving 12 bases between them. Germline CDR1 is SGDLS and CDR2 is YYNGEE. In the PCR, 60 Vbeta and 13 Jbeta primers were used. As originally analysed: In a later analysis, 79 million or so unique TCR beta chains included roughly 11 million shared by two or more donors. TCRdb's copy holds only in-frame clones and misses some; the assay was immunoSEQ multiplex PCR. V and J calls and clone size follow that table, whereas D and trimming were derived from the DNA. The sample gives 150,000 to 200,000 clones, 81% of which show up once; roughly 4.9% is in the top ten.

V and J are TRBV9 and TRBJ2-7; weak D call: TRBD2 (7 bases). The sequence came from a woman aged 18 to 35 in good health and CMV-seropositive. The sample was PBMCs. This CDR3 reads CASSVGGGANEQYF. CDR3 coding DNA: TGTGCCAGCAGCGTAGGAGGGGGGGCGAACGAGCAGTACTTC.